This T cell receptor beta chain was captured in a study of T cell repertoires in cytomegalovirus infection. Study summary: The public TCR beta signatures pointed to both CMV infection and matching HLA type. General study findings and limits: CMV-specific HLA-C-restricted TCR beta clonotypes dominated the ex vivo response. CMV carriers having the relevant HLA were flagged by cumulative public TCR beta family frequency.

CDR1 and CDR2 (germline): MNHEY, SMNVEV (reference sequence). Trimming took 9 bases from V and 3 from J, leaving 20 bases between them. This CDR3 region has 15 residues. TCRdb called the reads again in MiXCR, with one record for every CDR3 protein. The table records almost 550,000 distinct CDR3 sequences, more than 15% of them present only once. With respect to this clonotype: Its antigen is not identified.

This chain uses TRBV27 with TRBJ1-1; D is undetermined. The sequenced sample consisted of CD8+ T cells from PBMCs. The source of this sequence is a human donor in good health (CMV status not recorded). Some clones in this sample may be carry-over from other donors' samples. In DNA, the CDR3 is TGTGCCAGTAGCGTATTAGGAGATTCTTACACTGAAGCTTTCTTT. Amino acid sequence: CASSVLGDSYTEAFF.